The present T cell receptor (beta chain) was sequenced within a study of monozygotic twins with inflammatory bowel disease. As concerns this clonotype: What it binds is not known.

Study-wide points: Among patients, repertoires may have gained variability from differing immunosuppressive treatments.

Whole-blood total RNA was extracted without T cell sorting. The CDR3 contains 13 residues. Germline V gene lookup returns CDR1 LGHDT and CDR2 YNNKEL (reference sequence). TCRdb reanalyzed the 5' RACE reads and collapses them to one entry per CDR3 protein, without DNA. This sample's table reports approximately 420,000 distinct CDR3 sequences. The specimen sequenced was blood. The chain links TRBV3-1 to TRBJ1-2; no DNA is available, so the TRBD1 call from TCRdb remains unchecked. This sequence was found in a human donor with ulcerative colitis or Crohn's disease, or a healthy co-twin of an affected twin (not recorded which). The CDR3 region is CASSHDRVRGYTF.